This T cell receptor (beta chain) emerged from a study of shared clonotypes between healthy human individuals. Across the study: The cohort comprised a couple of women and a few men. Their ages spanned 18 to 49 years.

The assay was immunoSEQ multiplex PCR, and TCRdb's table has in-frame clones only and misses some. This table has roughly 770,000 clones, around 96% appearing once. Trimming removed 2 bases from V and 2 bases from J, with 9 bases in between. The CDR3 has 14 residues. The germline V gene has CDR1 MNHEY and CDR2 SMNVEV (reference sequence). Selected positively for CCR7 and CD45RO-negative, naive CD8 cells excluded terminally differentiated effector memory CD45RA+ cells. The source of this sequence is a man aged 25 to 40 in good health. V and J are TRBV27 and TRBJ1-2; no reliable D call. The sequencing sample was made of naive CD8+ T cells sorted from blood. The CDR3 DNA reads TGTGCCAGCAGTTTACGCGGGGAAAACTATGGCTACACCTTC. Translation gives CASSLRGENYGYTF.